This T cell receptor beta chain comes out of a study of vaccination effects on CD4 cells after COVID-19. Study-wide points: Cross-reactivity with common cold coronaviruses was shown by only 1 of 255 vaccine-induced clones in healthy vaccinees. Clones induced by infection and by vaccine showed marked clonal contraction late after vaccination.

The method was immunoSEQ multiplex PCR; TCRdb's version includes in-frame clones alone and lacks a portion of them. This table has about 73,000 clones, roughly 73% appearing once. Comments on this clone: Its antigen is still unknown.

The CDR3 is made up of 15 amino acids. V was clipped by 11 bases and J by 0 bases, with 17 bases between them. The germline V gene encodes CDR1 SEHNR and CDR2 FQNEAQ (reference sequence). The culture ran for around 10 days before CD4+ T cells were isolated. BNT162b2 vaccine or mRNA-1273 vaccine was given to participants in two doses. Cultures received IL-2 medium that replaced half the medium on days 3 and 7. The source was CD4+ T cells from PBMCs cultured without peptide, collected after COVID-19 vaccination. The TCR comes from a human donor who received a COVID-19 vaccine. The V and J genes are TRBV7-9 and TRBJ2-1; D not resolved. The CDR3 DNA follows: TGTGCCGTCCGGGTCCTTGAATCCTCCTACAATGAGCAGTTCTTC. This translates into CAVRVLESSYNEQFF.